This T cell receptor beta chain was captured in a study of blood T cell repertoires in COVID-19 (TCRdb year 2020). Background for the entire study: Samples from collaborators originated in the United States, Italy and Spain and spanned both the acute and convalescent phases of COVID-19. The prospective study material was composed of cDNA or gDNA derived from T cells, B-cell-depleted T cells, or PBMCs. The dataset comprised deeply sampled blood TCRbeta repertoires from subjects exposed to, actively infected with, or recovered from COVID-19. The repertoires were released in a freely available public database meant as a resource for research on the immune response to SARS-CoV-2. The samples were drawn from the first 160 participants of the ongoing ImmuneRACE study and from some 1,300 subjects provided by 6 global collaborators. A de-identified subject ID, COVID-19 status, age in years and sex were almost always included in the sample metadata. Where available, HLA class I and class II types were obtained from metadata supplied by the sample provider rather than from assay-based typing. What the work shows at the level of the full study, not this receptor alone: Clinical and demographic metadata were provided uncurated, with the amount varying by source and participant.

Whole blood was collected in K2EDTA tubes by collaborating institutions according to the institutions' own protocols. For TCRbeta analysis, collaborators shipped samples as frozen whole blood, isolated PBMCs, or DNA extracted from either of those sample types. TCRbeta CDR3 regions were amplified from genomic DNA using the immunoSEQ Assay, a bias-controlled multiplex PCR. The study's processing was this. The number of nucleated cells in each sample was estimated from the amplification of reference gene primers within the assay. To quantify the absolute abundance of each unique TCRbeta CDR3 rearrangement, sequence reads were collapsed and filtered. For each sample, productive Simpson clonality was calculated as the square root of Simpson's diversity index over productive rearrangements. In its TCRdb copy, this immuneACCESS table keeps in-frame sequences only and misses some clones. Where compared with another copy, unresolved V genes explain less than half of these, and the others have no known cause. V and J calls and clone size come straight from that table; D and trimming were deduced from the DNA. This sample lists about 27,000 clones; about four fifths were detected once. In total, the top ten clones hold roughly 73% of the sample.

For this clone: The target of this receptor is not known. No base-level quality is on record; no much larger clone is a single base apart.

Trimming accounts for 6 bases at V and 8 bases at J, while the number of junction bases matched to no gene is 8. The CDR3 holds 13 amino acids from the cysteine to the phenylalanine. The entry retains the CDR3 DNA only, 39 bases that are in frame from base 1. CDR1 and CDR2 (MDHEN, SYDVKM) derive from the germline V gene. The sequencing input was peripheral blood. The chain is made from TRBV28 and TRBJ1-2, with TRBD1 matching 8 junction bases. This TCR was recovered from an older man with acute or convalescent COVID-19. The CDR3 reads CASRETGAHGYTF. The DNA sequence follows: TGTGCCAGCAGAGAGACAGGGGCGCACGGCTACACCTTC.